The rows below give T cell receptor beta chains drawn from one sample of a study of shared clonotypes between healthy human individuals. Generated by immunoSEQ multiplex PCR, the TCRdb table keeps only in-frame clones and is missing some. Of about 1,800,000 clones in the sample, 85% to 95% were seen once. Sequenced material: naive CD8+ T cells sorted from blood. These receptors all stem from a man younger than 35 in good health. CDR3s include the opening cysteine and the closing phenylalanine or tryptophan.

j_gene: TRBJ2-1; v_gene: TRBV6-5; CDR3aa: CASSSGGARNEQFF
j_gene: TRBJ2-7; v_gene: TRBV6-6; CDR3aa: CASSYSDEGFYEQYF
j_gene: TRBJ2-7; v_gene: TRBV29-1; CDR3aa: CSVELLAGPSYEQYF
j_gene: TRBJ1-3; v_gene: TRBV2; CDR3aa: CASEEDSYSGNTIYF
j_gene: TRBJ2-7; v_gene: TRBV7-9; CDR3aa: CASSPLSYEQYF
j_gene: TRBJ2-5; v_gene: TRBV5-1; CDR3aa: CASSLAYGQQQETQYF
j_gene: TRBJ1-1; v_gene: TRBV27; CDR3aa: CASSFGTDGTATLRAFF
j_gene: TRBJ2-7; v_gene: TRBV27; CDR3aa: CASSLTGSEQYF
j_gene: TRBJ2-3; v_gene: TRBV9; CDR3aa: CASSVEGIAGDFLDTQYF
j_gene: TRBJ1-2; v_gene: TRBV6-5; CDR3aa: CASTAGGLGGYTF
j_gene: TRBJ2-5; v_gene: TRBV27; CDR3aa: CASGQLLPQGEETQYF
j_gene: TRBJ1-2; v_gene: TRBV14; CDR3aa: CASSRDRGPGYTF
j_gene: TRBJ2-1; v_gene: TRBV11-2; CDR3aa: CASSWDRGHEQFF
j_gene: TRBJ2-7; v_gene: TRBV7-9; CDR3aa: CASSTELDGYYEQYF
j_gene: TRBJ2-7; v_gene: TRBV10-2; CDR3aa: CASSESGSSGSYEQYF
j_gene: TRBJ2-3; v_gene: TRBV25-1; CDR3aa: CASSELGSWVTDTQYF
j_gene: TRBJ2-2; v_gene: TRBV7-9; CDR3aa: CASCQLENTGELFF
j_gene: TRBJ1-4; v_gene: TRBV28; CDR3aa: CASSLIGDDEKLFF
j_gene: TRBJ2-2; v_gene: TRBV11-3; CDR3aa: CASSPGGVGELFF
j_gene: TRBJ2-5; v_gene: TRBV28; CDR3aa: CASAQGFAQETQYF
j_gene: TRBJ2-3; v_gene: TRBV2; CDR3aa: CASSENGSWDTQYF
j_gene: TRBJ2-5; v_gene: TRBV27; CDR3aa: CASSLSTAEETQYF
j_gene: TRBJ1-3; v_gene: TRBV10-3; CDR3aa: CAISEGGAPGNTIYF
j_gene: TRBJ1-1; v_gene: TRBV2; CDR3aa: CAGRWGSAAEAFF
j_gene: TRBJ1-4; v_gene: TRBV27; CDR3aa: CASPNPPIRDRGVEKLFF
j_gene: TRBJ2-7; v_gene: TRBV6-6; CDR3aa: CASSYGGEQYF
j_gene: TRBJ1-2; v_gene: TRBV4-1; CDR3aa: CASSQDGRGNGYTF
j_gene: TRBJ2-1; v_gene: TRBV2; CDR3aa: CASIVTSGRAVGYNEQFF
j_gene: TRBJ1-4; v_gene: TRBV5-6; CDR3aa: CASSLAGEEKLFF
j_gene: TRBJ2-7; v_gene: TRBV5-1; CDR3aa: CASRLTGAGSF
j_gene: TRBJ2-1; v_gene: TRBV5-1; CDR3aa: CASSLEGGSYNEQFF
j_gene: TRBJ2-3; v_gene: TRBV11-2; CDR3aa: CASSLDPGTDTQYF